This TCR beta chain was profiled in a study of vaccination and CD4 T cells after COVID-19. Study-wide points: When vaccine-specific clones from convalescent patients were examined, 304 of 307 were spike mono-reactive.

Treatment noted: approximately nine-day PBMC culture with coronavirus spike peptide pools or control peptides (ViraFEST assay). The collection of CD4+ T cells from the unexposed donor took place before the COVID-19 pandemic (2011-2018). Worth noting for this clonotype: What it binds is not known.

Germline CDR1 is MNHNS and CDR2 is SASEGT. The J segment lost 3 bases and the V segment lost 3 bases, leaving 4 bases of the junction unmatched. CDR3 size: 16 residues. The assay that was used to sequence DNA from cultured CD4+ T cells was the Oncomine TCR Beta short-read assay. Via MiXCR, TCRdb re-called the PCR reads, giving one row per CDR3 protein. The top ten hold about 15% of the sample, which has around 7,800 distinct CDR3 sequences, approximately 40% seen once. The sample comprised CD4+ T cells from blood, cultured in vitro. This receptor was identified in a human donor in good health. This chain joins TRBV6-1 and TRBJ1-5, with 11 bases that match TRBD1. The CDR3 nucleotides are TGTGCCAGCAGTGATCGGGACAGGGGGGACAATCAGCCCCAGCATTTT. Its protein is CASSDRDRGDNQPQHF.